Listed below are T cell receptor beta chains from one sample, sequenced in a study of CD8 T cells in ankylosing spondylitis. MiXCR, applied by TCRdb to the 5' RACE reads, yields one record per CDR3 protein. The profile shows some 330,000 distinct CDR3 sequences, less than 10% of them singletons. The sample consisted of blood, either unsorted or a sorted T cell fraction (not recorded which). The origin of the receptors is a male donor with ankylosing spondylitis. The CDR3 runs from the conserved cysteine through the conserved F or W. The D gene is left open where the match is weak. Only some rows state a clone size, as once, few, many or a class for expanded clones.

16,TRBJ1-4,TRBV7-3,many,TRBD1,CASSTSRGQQNEKLFF,TGTGCCAGCAGCACATCCCGGGGACAGCAGAATGAAAAACTGTTTTTT
13,TRBJ2-5,TRBV11-3,few,.,CASSSGQLRTQYF,TGTGCCAGCAGCTCTGGACAGCTTAGGACCCAGTACTTC
14,TRBJ1-1,TRBV10-3,.,TRBD1,CAIKDRVAKAEAFF,TGTGCCATCAAAGACAGGGTCGCTAAGGCTGAAGCTTTCTTT
16,TRBJ2-3,TRBV10-3,few,.,CAISGVGARGVDTQYF,TGTGCCATCAGTGGGGTTGGGGCGCGAGGAGTAGATACGCAGTATTTT
17,TRBJ2-3,TRBV20-1,few,TRBD2,CSVLGTSGRAITDTQYF,TGCAGTGTCCTCGGCACTAGCGGGAGGGCAATCACAGATACGCAGTATTTT
13,TRBJ2-1,TRBV3-1,few,.,CASSQPPGDEQFF,TGTGCCAGCAGCCAACCACCGGGGGATGAGCAGTTCTTC
17,TRBJ2-2,TRBV7-9,.,TRBD2,CASSSRIAGVRTGELFF,TGTGCCAGCAGCTCTAGGATAGCGGGAGTAAGGACCGGGGAGCTGTTTTTT
15,TRBJ1-6,TRBV11-2,.,.,CASSLGDRLASPLHF,TGTGCCAGCAGCTTAGGGGATAGGCTGGCCTCACCCCTCCACTTT
14,TRBJ2-1,TRBV11-2,many,.,CASSLVFLVGEQFF,TGTGCCAGCAGCTTAGTCTTCCTAGTTGGTGAGCAGTTCTTC
13,TRBJ2-1,TRBV27,.,.,CATADTTYNEQFF,TGTGCCACGGCGGACACGACCTACAATGAGCAGTTCTTC
12,TRBJ1-1,TRBV25-1,few,.,CASRKEGAEAFF,TGTGCCAGCAGGAAAGAAGGCGCTGAAGCTTTCTTT
14,TRBJ2-5,TRBV11-2,.,.,CASSQRLGGETQYF,TGTGCCAGCAGCCAACGACTTGGGGGGGAGACCCAGTACTTC
15,TRBJ2-5,TRBV5-1,.,TRBD2,CASSFAGVLQETQYF,TGCGCCAGCAGCTTCGCGGGGGTTCTCCAAGAGACCCAGTACTTC
13,TRBJ2-7,TRBV9,few,.,CASSVEGVYEQYF,TGTGCCAGCAGCGTAGAGGGGGTCTACGAGCAGTACTTC
16,TRBJ2-1,TRBV7-8,few,.,CASSLVEAEPYNEQFF,TGTGCCAGCAGCTTAGTCGAAGCGGAGCCCTACAATGAGCAGTTCTTC
14,TRBJ2-7,TRBV27,many,.,CASSLVGDTYEQYF,TGTGCCAGCAGTTTGGTCGGGGATACCTACGAGCAGTACTTC